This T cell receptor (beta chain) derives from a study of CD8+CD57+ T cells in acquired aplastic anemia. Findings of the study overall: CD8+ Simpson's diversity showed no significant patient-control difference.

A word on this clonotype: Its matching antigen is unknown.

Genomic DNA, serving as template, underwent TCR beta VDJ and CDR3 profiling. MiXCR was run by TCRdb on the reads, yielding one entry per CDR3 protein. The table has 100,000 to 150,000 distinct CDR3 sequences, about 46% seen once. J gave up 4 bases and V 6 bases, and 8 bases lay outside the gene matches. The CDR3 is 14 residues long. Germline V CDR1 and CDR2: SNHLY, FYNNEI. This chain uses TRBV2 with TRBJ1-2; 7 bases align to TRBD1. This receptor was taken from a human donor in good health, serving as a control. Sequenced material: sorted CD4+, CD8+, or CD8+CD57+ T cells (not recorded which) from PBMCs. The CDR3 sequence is CASRGQSASYGYTF. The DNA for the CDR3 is TGTGCCAGCAGGGGACAGTCCGCCAGCTATGGCTACACCTTC.